This T cell receptor beta chain was retrieved from a study of Graves' ophthalmopathy and Graves' hyperthyroidism. General study findings and limits: Clonotypes were expanded in thyroid at above 0.001 frequency, and most also appeared in blood. The model flagged ophthalmopathy progression at 65% to 71% sensitivity and nearly 75% specificity.

Investigators amplified TCR beta CDR3 regions from RNA transcripts. First-round RT-PCR employed HTBI primers, with a second-round multiplex PCR after it. TCRdb itself ran the multiplex PCR reads through MiXCR, one entry per CDR3 protein. The sample records about 180,000 distinct CDR3 sequences, more than 30% being singletons. This clonotype was observed at least ten times. What it recognizes is unknown. PBMCs stemmed from roughly 9.7 ml of fresh peripheral blood. The receptor's source is a woman in her thirties or forties with Graves' ophthalmopathy. Sequencing input: peripheral blood.

The CDR3 DNA sequence: TGTGCCAGTAGTCTATCGCCGGGACAGGGGGAACAGCCCCAGCATTTT. The encoded protein is CASSLSPGQGEQPQHF. The chain has TRBV19 and TRBJ1-5, with 11 bases identical to TRBD1. This CDR3 has 16 residues. From germline, CDR1 is LNHDA and CDR2 SQIVND (reference sequence). V lost 5 bases to trimming and J lost 7 bases; unmatched junction nucleotides: 10.